Each of the 8 T cell receptor beta chains below was sequenced from the same sample in a study of blood T cell repertoires in COVID-19. Using immunoSEQ multiplex PCR, the repertoire was profiled, and TCRdb retains in-frame clones only, with some absent. The repertoire holds 350,000 to 400,000 clones, with about nine tenths as singletons. The sample consisted of PBMCs or T cells enriched from blood (not recorded which). These receptors were collected from a woman in her twenties or thirties who had recovered from COVID-19.

The chain has TRBV5-1 and TRBJ2-1, with TRBD2 matching 8 bases. Germline loops: CDR1 SGHRS, CDR2 YFSETQ. V trimming: 1 base; J trimming: 6 bases; junction bases outside the gene matches: 3. The length of the CDR3 is 14 residues. CDR3 protein: CASSLKAGVNEQFF. The CDR3 DNA is TGCGCCAGCAGCTTGAAAGCGGGAGTCAATGAGCAGTTCTTC.

Comment on this clone: A junction end diverges from the germline sequence, so it may reflect a read error. The chain joins TRBV18 to TRBJ1-1; 7 nucleotides line up with TRBD1. This CDR3 is built from 13 residues. CDR1 is KGHSH and CDR2 is LQKENI in the germline V gene. This CDR3 reads CASSQDRAAEAFF. The CDR3 DNA follows: TGTGCCAGCTCACAAGACAGGGCCGCTGAGGCTTTCTTT.

The CDR3 nucleotides are TGCGCCAGCAGTGAAAACCGGTACAGGGTTTACGAGCAGTACTTC. Its protein is CASSENRYRVYEQYF. The rearrangement links TRBV10-1 to TRBJ2-7; tentatively, D is TRBD1 (6 bases). Per the germline V gene, CDR1 is WNHNN and CDR2 is SYGVQD (reference sequence). This CDR3 is 15 amino acids long. V was trimmed by 3 bases and J by 4 bases, leaving 16 bases between them.

The V and J genes are TRBV27 and TRBJ1-4, with D maybe TRBD1 (6 bases). V lost 2 bases and J 0 bases, leaving 7 bases between the germline ends. Germline CDR1 reads MNHEY; CDR2 reads SMNVEV (reference sequence). This CDR3 spans 15 amino acids. In DNA form, the CDR3 reads TGTGCCAGCAGTTTAAGGGGGTCAACTAATGAAAAACTGTTTTTT. Protein: CASSLRGSTNEKLFF.

The V and J genes are TRBV24-1 and TRBJ1-2; D gene unclear. The CDR3 length is 12 residues. V was trimmed by 1 base and J by 10 bases, leaving 9 bases between them. The germline gives CDR1 KGHDR, CDR2 SFDVKD. The CDR3 here is CATSDFEGFYTF. Here the CDR3 DNA reads TGTGCCACCAGTGATTTTGAGGGATTCTACACCTTC.

This rearrangement joins TRBV14 to TRBJ2-7; 12 bases match TRBD2. V gave up 4 bases and J gave up 3 bases; unmatched junction bases: 1. The CDR3 is made up of 14 amino acids. Germline CDR1 SGHDN, CDR2 FVKESK. The CDR3: CASSRLAGDYEQYF. Here the CDR3 DNA reads TGTGCCAGCAGCCGACTAGCGGGAGACTACGAGCAGTACTTC.

The chain couples TRBV3-1 (or the pseudogene TRBV3-2) to TRBJ2-7; D is possibly TRBD2 (5 bases). Between the trimmed V and J ends, which lost 2 bases and 4 bases, there was a span of 15 bases. This CDR3 is built from 15 residues. Per the germline V gene, CDR1 is LGHDT and CDR2 is YNNKEL (reference sequence). DNA of the CDR3: TGTGCCAGCAGCCAACCCCACGACGGACTGTACGAGCAGTACTTC. This codes for CASSQPHDGLYEQYF.

This chain connects TRBV7-9 to TRBJ2-7; possible D gene TRBD2, 6 bases. Trimming shortened V by 3 bases and J by 12 bases, and 18 bases separated the two germline ends. The CDR3 contains 13 residues. Germline lookup yields CDR1 SEHNR and CDR2 FQNEAQ (reference sequence). The CDR3 region has the DNA TGTGCCAGCAGCTTCACCGGGACTCCTTTTGGGTACTTC. Encoded protein: CASSFTGTPFGYF. Looking up the rest from reference TRBV7-9 and TRBJ2-7 gives the full variable domain: DTGVSQNPRHKITKRGQNVTFRCDPISEHNRLYWYRQTLGQGPEFLTYFQNEAQLEKSRLLSDRFSAERPKGSFSTLEIQRTEQGDSAMYLCASSFTGTPFGYFGPGTRLTVT.